This T cell receptor beta chain was observed in a study of blood T cell repertoires in COVID-19. Study-level information: COVID-19 samples from acute and convalescent phases originated in the United States, Italy and Spain. Nucleic acid was either cDNA or gDNA, and it came from T cells, B-cell-depleted T cells, or PBMCs.

As processed by the authors: How many nucleated cells were present was estimated from reference gene primer amplification. Profiling relied on immunoSEQ multiplex PCR, and the TCRdb table lists in-frame clones only, not all of them. V and J calls and clone size are as listed in that table; D and trimming were resolved from the DNA. The sample contains around 310,000 clones, roughly nine tenths of which appear only once. This sequence was found in a woman aged 30 to 39 who had recovered from COVID-19. Sequencing input: PBMCs or T cells enriched from blood (not recorded which).

In nucleotides, the CDR3 is TGTGCCAGTACCAAGACTAGCGGGTCCTACGAGCAGTACTTC. Amino acid sequence: CASTKTSGSYEQYF. This rearrangement joins TRBV19 to TRBJ2-7, with 10 bases that match TRBD2. V was clipped by 7 bases and J by 1 base; unmatched bases: 4. The CDR3 contains 14 residues. The germline V gene has CDR1 LNHDA and CDR2 SQIVND (reference sequence).